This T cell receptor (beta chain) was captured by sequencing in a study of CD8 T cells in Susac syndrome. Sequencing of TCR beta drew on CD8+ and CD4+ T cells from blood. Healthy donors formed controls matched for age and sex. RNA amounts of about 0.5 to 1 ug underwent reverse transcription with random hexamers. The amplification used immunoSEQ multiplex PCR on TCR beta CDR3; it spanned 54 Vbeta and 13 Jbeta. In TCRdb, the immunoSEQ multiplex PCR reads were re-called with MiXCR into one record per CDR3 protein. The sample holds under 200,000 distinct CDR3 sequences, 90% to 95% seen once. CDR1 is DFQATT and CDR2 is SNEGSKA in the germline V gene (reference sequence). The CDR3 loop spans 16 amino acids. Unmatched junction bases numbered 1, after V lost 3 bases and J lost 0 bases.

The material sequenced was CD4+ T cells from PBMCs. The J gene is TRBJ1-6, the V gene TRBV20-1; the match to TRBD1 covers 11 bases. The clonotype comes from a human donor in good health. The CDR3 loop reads CSARGTGGSYNSPLHF. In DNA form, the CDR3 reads TGCAGTGCTAGGGGGACAGGGGGCTCCTATAATTCACCCCTCCACTTT.